Listed here is a single T cell receptor beta chain. This clone has just a few counts. Its recognized antigen is unknown. No per-base quality is available; no much larger clone lies one base away. The data stem from a study of beta chain features in type 1 diabetes (dated by TCRdb to the late 2010s). Context from the whole study: Patients and healthy donors did not differ in mean age, gender distribution, total cell number or subset yield. Regulatory and stem cell-like memory subsets were obtained from only 8 patients and about 8 healthy donors, while naive and central memory subsets were obtained from all 30 or so donors. The study compared TCRB repertoires of sorted circulating CD4+ T cell subsets between recently diagnosed type 1 diabetes patients and matched healthy donors. A total of roughly 98,000,000 sorted cells were examined across all samples, and a strong correlation was observed between cell number per subset and RNA yield.

CDR1 MDHEN and CDR2 SYDVKM are derived from the germline V gene. The CDR3 spans 14 residues, from the cysteine through the phenylalanine. Only CDR3 DNA remains: 42 bases, in frame from the first base. Deletion took 4 bases off V and 8 bases off J, with a span of 15 bases between the germline ends. The entire amount of isolated RNA was reverse transcribed using the High Capacity cDNA Reverse Transcription Kit, so the sequenced TCRB transcripts were expressed ones. Deep immunoSEQ sequencing was applied to naive, central memory and regulatory T cell samples, giving an average of around 4 million total reads per sample. Sorted cells were lysed in RLT buffer and RNA was extracted with DNase-treated RNeasy Micro or Mini kits, depending on cell number. To prevent cross-contamination, every cell subset was processed on its own, while patient and healthy donor samples were processed together. The immunoSEQ multiplex PCR was used to amplify TCRB sequences from cDNA, generating 87-bp fragments that spanned the CDR3 region. The amplicons were sequenced using the Illumina HiSeq platform. As for the original processing: PCR bias was corrected computationally using synthetic template baselines, and reads within Hamming distance 2 were collapsed, with unmergeable singletons discarded. Reads were aligned against IMGT to assign V, D and J genes, CDR3 length and insertions or deletions at six rearrangement sites. Within each subset, clonotype counts were normalized to sorted cell number, after which true diversity and Gini coefficients were computed with the tcR R package. Repertoire sharing was quantified using the overlap coefficient calculated on TCRB nucleotide sequences. Out-of-frame TCRB sequences from naive cells were analyzed to stand in for the pre-selection repertoire. TCRdb carries this immuneACCESS record with in-frame sequences only. Its versions omit some clonotypes, under half of them owing to an unresolved V gene in the studies checked, with the rest unexplained. V and J calls and clone size are given by that table; D and trimming were obtained from the DNA. This sample lists roughly 500,000 clones; roughly 10% were detected once. The top ten clonotypes cover about 0.045% of the sample.

A single peripheral blood draw of 90 to 150 mL on average was collected from each donor into heparinised tubes. Using a panel that included CD45RO, CCR7, CD25, CD127, CD95 and CD27, naive, central memory, regulatory and stem cell-like memory CD4+ T cells were sorted on a BD FACSAria II. Every sorted population had a purity above 95%. PBMCs were isolated immediately by Lymphoprep density gradient centrifugation and stained directly without culture. So that batch effects would be minimized, each experiment stained and sorted samples in pairs, pairing one healthy donor with one patient. Study-wide findings and limitations: Because cDNA was sequenced instead of genomic DNA, activated cells with high expression could be over-represented, although the groups did not differ in activation or CD3 levels. At VDJ recombination sites, patients with type 1 diabetes made fewer insertions and deleted more nucleotides, a pattern implying thymic rearrangement abnormalities. Type 1 diabetes patients showed a moderate but significant shortening of TCRB CDR3 length in all four CD4+ subsets. Because the HLA sub-analyses included only small numbers of individuals, any influence of HLA type on TCRB rearrangement was left unresolved. PCR may preferentially amplify shorter templates, but because patient and control samples were amplified and corrected together, any resulting skew would affect both groups equally. Naive, central memory and regulatory TCRB repertoires appeared more similar among patients than among healthy donors.

Sequencing was performed on naive CD4+ T cells from blood. The cell subset or site label for this specimen denotes: true naive CD4+ T cells. The chain employs TRBV28 and TRBJ2-1, with the D call perhaps TRBD1 or TRBD2, each one matching 5 bases. The receptor comes from a woman between 18 and 30 years old in good health. The bases are TGTGCCAGCAGTTCCCCGGGACCGCTGTATGAGCAGTTCTTC. Translated, it gives CASSSPGPLYEQFF.